This is a list of T cell receptor beta chains from one sample in a study of cytomegalovirus exposure and HLA in healthy donors. TCRdb keeps only in-frame clones here, not all; method: immunoSEQ multiplex PCR. This table has about 140,000 clones, 76% appearing once. The sample was PBMCs. The receptors here all came from a male donor in good health and CMV-seronegative. Each CDR3 is given with its conserved first and last residue. A D gene is named only where the DNA matches it firmly. For some rows the clone size is stated as once, few or many, or as a class when expanded; others skip it.

D gene: NA; clone size: NA; V gene: TRBV25-1; J gene: TRBJ1-4; CDR3 protein: CASTGLCTLFF; CDR3 DNA: TGTGCCAGCACTGGACTCTGTACACTGTTTTTT
D gene: NA; clone size: NA; V gene: TRBV7-3; J gene: TRBJ1-2; CDR3 protein: CASSPSAGFNKGYTF; CDR3 DNA: TGTGCCAGCAGCCCGTCCGCAGGGTTTAATAAGGGCTACACCTTC
D gene: NA; clone size: NA; V gene: TRBV5-1; J gene: TRBJ1-2; CDR3 protein: CASSLAPTQRGDYGYTF; CDR3 DNA: TGCGCCAGCAGCTTAGCTCCGACACAGCGGGGAGACTATGGCTACACCTTC
D gene: TRBD1; clone size: NA; V gene: TRBV7-2; J gene: TRBJ2-5; CDR3 protein: CASTRGQGDETQYF; CDR3 DNA: TGTGCCAGCACCCGGGGACAGGGTGACGAGACCCAGTACTTC
D gene: TRBD1; clone size: NA; V gene: TRBV7-6; J gene: TRBJ2-1; CDR3 protein: CASSPTGGASYNEQFF; CDR3 DNA: TGTGCCAGCAGCCCTACAGGGGGCGCGTCCTACAATGAGCAGTTCTTC
D gene: NA; clone size: NA; V gene: TRBV7-3; J gene: TRBJ2-5; CDR3 protein: CASSYAASREETQYF; CDR3 DNA: TGTGCCAGCAGCTACGCTGCGAGCCGCGAAGAGACCCAGTACTTC
D gene: TRBD1; clone size: NA; V gene: TRBV9; J gene: TRBJ2-6; CDR3 protein: CASSVGGQPGAGANVLTF; CDR3 DNA: TGTGCCAGCAGCGTAGGGGGACAGCCCGGAGCTGGGGCCAACGTCCTGACTTTC
D gene: NA; clone size: few; V gene: TRBV18; J gene: TRBJ1-6; CDR3 protein: CASSPLGRGDSPLHF; CDR3 DNA: TGTGCCAGCTCACCCCTGGGGAGGGGGGATTCACCCCTCCACTTT
D gene: TRBD2; clone size: NA; V gene: TRBV30; J gene: TRBJ2-5; CDR3 protein: CAARRGTSGFQETQYF; CDR3 DNA: TGTGCCGCCAGACGTGGGACTAGCGGATTTCAAGAGACCCAGTACTTC
D gene: TRBD1; clone size: NA; V gene: TRBV30; J gene: TRBJ1-6; CDR3 protein: CAWSVRTGRSNSPLHF; CDR3 DNA: TGTGCCTGGAGTGTACGGACAGGGCGATCTAATTCACCCCTCCACTTT
D gene: TRBD1; clone size: NA; V gene: TRBV5-6; J gene: TRBJ2-2; CDR3 protein: CASSVPTGGGTGELFF; CDR3 DNA: TGTGCCAGCAGCGTTCCGACAGGGGGCGGAACCGGGGAGCTGTTTTTT
D gene: NA; clone size: NA; V gene: TRBV5-8; J gene: TRBJ1-1; CDR3 protein: CASSLGHTNTEAFF; CDR3 DNA: TGTGCCAGCAGCTTGGGACATACCAACACTGAAGCTTTCTTT
D gene: NA; clone size: NA; V gene: TRBV18; J gene: TRBJ2-1; CDR3 protein: CASSPYRTPGENEQFF; CDR3 DNA: TGTGCCAGCTCACCGTACAGGACCCCAGGAGAGAATGAGCAGTTCTTC
D gene: TRBD2; clone size: few; V gene: TRBV30; J gene: TRBJ2-1; CDR3 protein: CAWSSSGSYNEQFF; CDR3 DNA: TGTGCCTGGAGTTCGAGCGGGAGTTACAATGAGCAGTTCTTC
D gene: NA; clone size: NA; V gene: TRBV5-8; J gene: TRBJ1-1; CDR3 protein: CASARVRGTEAFF; CDR3 DNA: TGTGCCAGCGCCAGGGTAAGGGGCACTGAAGCTTTCTTT
D gene: NA; clone size: NA; V gene: TRBV10-3; J gene: TRBJ2-1; CDR3 protein: CATAGGGNEGHEQFF; CDR3 DNA: TGTGCCACCGCTGGAGGGGGCAATGAGGGACATGAGCAGTTCTTC
D gene: NA; clone size: few; V gene: TRBV11-3; J gene: TRBJ2-7; CDR3 protein: CASSLQDTYEQYF; CDR3 DNA: TGTGCCAGCAGCTTACAGGACACCTACGAGCAGTACTTC
D gene: NA; clone size: NA; V gene: TRBV27; J gene: TRBJ2-7; CDR3 protein: CASKPDMSSYEQYF; CDR3 DNA: TGTGCCAGCAAGCCCGACATGAGCTCCTACGAGCAGTACTTC
D gene: TRBD1; clone size: NA; V gene: TRBV29-1; J gene: TRBJ1-1; CDR3 protein: CSVASRQGYTEAFF; CDR3 DNA: TGCAGCGTAGCATCAAGACAGGGGTACACTGAAGCTTTCTTT
D gene: TRBD2; clone size: few; V gene: TRBV28; J gene: TRBJ2-3; CDR3 protein: CAIGGGSTDTQYF; CDR3 DNA: TGTGCCATCGGGGGGGGAAGCACAGATACGCAGTATTTT
D gene: TRBD1; clone size: NA; V gene: TRBV28; J gene: TRBJ2-7; CDR3 protein: CASRTRDRATYEQYF; CDR3 DNA: TGTGCCAGCAGAACCCGAGACAGGGCTACCTACGAGCAGTACTTC
D gene: NA; clone size: NA; V gene: TRBV29-1; J gene: TRBJ1-1; CDR3 protein: CSVEPDSFEAFF; CDR3 DNA: TGCAGCGTTGAACCGGACAGCTTTGAAGCTTTCTTT
D gene: TRBD1; clone size: NA; V gene: TRBV2; J gene: TRBJ1-5; CDR3 protein: CASRGQSNQPQHF; CDR3 DNA: TGTGCCAGCAGGGGACAGTCCAATCAGCCCCAGCATTTT
D gene: TRBD1; clone size: once; V gene: TRBV7-9; J gene: TRBJ2-7; CDR3 protein: CASSLGTGVEEQYF; CDR3 DNA: TGTGCCAGCAGCCTGGGGACAGGGGTTGAGGAGCAGTACTTC
D gene: NA; clone size: NA; V gene: TRBV18; J gene: TRBJ1-6; CDR3 protein: CASSLSGISYNSPLHF; CDR3 DNA: TGTGCCAGCTCACTCTCGGGGATCTCCTATAATTCACCCCTCCACTTT
D gene: TRBD2; clone size: NA; V gene: TRBV28; J gene: TRBJ2-7; CDR3 protein: CASSLTLAGDYEQYF; CDR3 DNA: TGTGCCAGCAGTCTGACTCTAGCGGGGGACTACGAGCAGTACTTC
D gene: NA; clone size: NA; V gene: TRBV10-3; J gene: TRBJ2-7; CDR3 protein: CAISGRTATYEQYF; CDR3 DNA: TGTGCCATCAGTGGACGGACAGCAACCTACGAGCAGTACTTC
D gene: TRBD2; clone size: NA; V gene: TRBV6-6; J gene: TRBJ2-7; CDR3 protein: CASRPGLAGAYEQYF; CDR3 DNA: TGTGCCAGCAGACCTGGACTAGCGGGAGCCTACGAGCAGTACTTC
D gene: NA; clone size: NA; V gene: TRBV7-9; J gene: TRBJ2-2; CDR3 protein: CASSLETQPNTGELFF; CDR3 DNA: TGTGCCAGCAGCTTAGAGACTCAACCGAACACCGGGGAGCTGTTTTTT
D gene: TRBD2; clone size: NA; V gene: TRBV7-9; J gene: TRBJ2-7; CDR3 protein: CASSSSGYSYEQYF; CDR3 DNA: TGTGCCAGCAGTTCTAGCGGATACTCCTACGAGCAGTACTTC
D gene: TRBD1; clone size: NA; V gene: TRBV6-5; J gene: TRBJ1-5; CDR3 protein: CASSPQGLGNQPQHF; CDR3 DNA: TGTGCCAGCAGTCCACAGGGGTTGGGCAATCAGCCCCAGCATTTT
D gene: NA; clone size: once; V gene: TRBV5-1; J gene: TRBJ2-1; CDR3 protein: CASSLSLNEQFF; CDR3 DNA: TGCGCCAGCAGCTTGAGCCTCAATGAGCAGTTCTTC
D gene: NA; clone size: NA; V gene: TRBV11-1; J gene: TRBJ2-5; CDR3 protein: CASSLGGGVYETQYF; CDR3 DNA: TGTGCCAGCAGCTTGGGAGGAGGGGTTTACGAGACCCAGTACTTC
D gene: NA; clone size: NA; V gene: TRBV5-1; J gene: TRBJ1-3; CDR3 protein: CASSLGLQGPGNTIYF; CDR3 DNA: TGCGCCAGCAGCTTGGGTCTACAGGGACCCGGAAACACCATATATTTT
D gene: TRBD1; clone size: once; V gene: TRBV25-1; J gene: TRBJ1-1; CDR3 protein: CASSDNRGLRAEAFF; CDR3 DNA: TGTGCCAGCAGTGATAACAGGGGGCTTAGGGCTGAAGCTTTCTTT